This paragraph reports one TCR beta chain. Antigen: not known. The germline gives CDR1 SQVTM, CDR2 ANQGSEA. The CDR3 totals 15 residues. Trimming removed 3 bases at V and 8 bases at J, with 17 bases between. These data are taken from a study of OX40 agonist ivuxolimab in advanced cancers. Study-wide findings and caveats: The average count of expanded clones was higher among CD8+ T cells than among CD4+. Clonal expansion from baseline to week 6 occurred in both CD4+ and CD8+ T cells. Among the lowest levels of clonal expansion were found in partial responders at 0.1-3.0 mg/kg.

The protocol was immunoSEQ multiplex PCR, while the TCRdb copy is restricted to in-frame clones and leaves out a portion. The sample lists about 79,000 clones, more than 80% occurring once. The specimen was CD4+ or CD8+ T cells sorted from blood, collected in a trial of the OX40 agonist ivuxolimab. The source of this sequence is an adult with an advanced solid tumor such as melanoma, head and neck, liver or kidney cancer. V is TRBV29-1 and J is TRBJ1-6; D unresolved. The CDR3 coding sequence is TGCAGCGTTGATAATCTCGGCGGGTGGGATTCACCCCTCCACTTT. It codes for CSVDNLGGWDSPLHF.